This T cell receptor (beta chain) was captured in a study of T cells after yellow fever vaccination. This clonotype was seen more than once but under ten times. The target antigen is unknown. MiXCR was run by TCRdb on the 5' RACE reads, yielding one entry per CDR3 protein. The sample comprises hundreds of thousands of distinct CDR3 sequences, 12% of which are singletons, and more than 12% rests with the top ten. There are 14 residues in the CDR3. V gave up 3 bases and J gave up 6 bases, with 15 bases separating them. Germline values: CDR1 MNHEY, CDR2 SMNVEV (reference sequence). Overall study results and limits: Clones that expanded after primary vaccination mostly reappeared after the booster (96% CD4, 70% to 90% CD8). Across the CD4 and CD8 compartments, a small share of clonotypes was present in both.

J is TRBJ2-7 and V is TRBV27; D possibly matches TRBD1 or TRBD2 (7 bases each). This sequence was found in a man younger than 40 who received the YFV17D yellow fever vaccine. The sample was PBMCs, taken on the day of the yellow fever booster vaccination. In nucleotides, the CDR3 is TGTGCCAGCAGTTTCGCGCAGGGGGGGCTCGAGCAGTACTTC. This encodes CASSFAQGGLEQYF.